Following are 5 T cell receptor beta chains from one sample sequenced in a study of response to subunit inactivated influenza vaccine. TCRdb re-called the RT-PCR reads with MiXCR, one entry per CDR3 protein. This sample has about 650,000 distinct CDR3 sequences, with approximately 15% found just once. The sequences come from PBMCs from blood, collected around 14 days before vaccination. These receptors came from a man in his forties or fifties who received an inactivated influenza vaccine.

A few counts support this clonotype. The gene calls are TRBV20-1 and TRBJ1-2; 9 positions match TRBD1. V shed 3 bases, J shed 4 bases, and the junction held 12 bases outside the gene matches. The CDR3 totals 16 residues. The V gene's germline CDR1 is DFQATT and CDR2 SNEGSKA (reference sequence). Here the CDR3 DNA reads TGCAGTGCTAGCCCCGCACAGGGGGCTAGGAGCTATGGCTACACCTTC. It encodes CSASPAQGARSYGYTF.

This clonotype has just a few counts. The V gene is TRBV30, the J gene TRBJ1-2; 7 bases fit TRBD1. This CDR3 has 13 residues. V was pared by 3 bases and J by 4 bases, with 5 bases of the junction left unmatched. CDR1 and CDR2 (germline): GTSNPN, SVGIG (reference sequence). In DNA form, the CDR3 reads TGTGCCTGGAGGCAGGGGGGTCTCTATGGCTACACCTTC. It encodes CAWRQGGLYGYTF.

The rearrangement uses TRBV7-2 and TRBJ1-3, with no clear D. This CDR3 spans 15 amino acids. In germline, CDR1 is SGHTA, CDR2 FQGNSA. V was trimmed by 5 bases and J by 4 bases, leaving 15 bases between them. The CDR3 DNA sequence: TGTGCCAGCAGCCCAGGACGGCCTCCGGGAAACACCATATATTTT. This translates into CASSPGRPPGNTIYF. The complete variable domain, with remaining parts taken from reference TRBV7-2 and TRBJ1-3, reads GAGVSQSPSNKVTEKGKDVELRCDPISGHTALYWYRQSLGQGLEFLIYFQGNSAPDKSGLPSDRFSAERTGGSVSTLTIQRTQQEDSAVYLCASSPGRPPGNTIYFGEGSWLTVV.

This clonotype was observed a handful of times. The rearrangement joins TRBV10-3 to TRBJ1-6; D call uncertain. Trimming cost V 0 bases and J 3 bases, with 9 bases left between them. This CDR3 is 16 amino acids long. The germline V gene encodes CDR1 ENHRY and CDR2 SYGVKD. For the CDR3, the DNA is TGTGCCATCAGTGAGTCGGCGGGCATCTATAATTCACCCCTCCACTTT. Its translation: CAISESAGIYNSPLHF.

The chain combines TRBV29-1 with TRBJ2-1; 9 bases are shared with TRBD2. The junction had 9 bases not matched to a gene; V was cut back by 3 bases and J by 0 bases. The germline CDR1 and CDR2 sequences are SQVTM and ANQGSEA. CDR3 length: 17 residues. The CDR3 region has the DNA TGCAGCGTTGACAGTACCCTAGCGGGGAGCTCCTACAATGAGCAGTTCTTC. Translating it yields CSVDSTLAGSSYNEQFF.